These 22 T cell receptor beta chains came from one sample sequenced in a study of technical replicates of blood from a handful of donors. Sequencing used immunoSEQ multiplex PCR; TCRdb keeps in-frame clones, though not all of them. The sample yields roughly 71,000 clones, nearly 97% seen once. Input material: T cells isolated from PBMCs. Receptors originate from a human donor in good health.

The chain employs TRBV28 and TRBJ1-4; D is ambiguous. There are 10 residues in the CDR3. Looked up from germline, CDR1 is MDHEN and CDR2 is SYDVKM. The V end lost 10 bases, the J end lost 14 bases, and 14 bases lay between the germline ends. Here the CDR3 DNA reads TGTGCCACCCTTCGGGATTTCCTGTTTTTT. Protein product: CATLRDFLFF.

This rearrangement joins TRBV28 to TRBJ2-1; 8 bases are shared with TRBD2. In germline, CDR1 is MDHEN, CDR2 SYDVKM. The trim removed 2 bases at V and 0 bases at J, leaving 6 bases unmatched. The length of the CDR3 is 17 residues. Here the CDR3 reads CASSLGLAGSSYNEQFF. For the CDR3, the DNA is TGTGCCAGCAGTTTAGGTCTAGCGGGCAGCTCCTACAATGAGCAGTTCTTC.

CDR3: CASSASGTGATEAFF. The CDR3 DNA reads as TGTGCCAGCAGCGCCTCCGGGACAGGGGCAACTGAAGCTTTCTTT. The chain couples TRBV11-2 to TRBJ1-1, with 10 bases matching TRBD1. The germline V gene has CDR1 SGHAT and CDR2 FQNNGV. Trimming removed 5 bases from V and 5 bases from J; junction bases left unmatched: 8. The CDR3 sequence is 15 residues long.

This clone showed up just once. The V and J genes are TRBV6-1 and TRBJ1-6; no firm D call. There are 13 residues in the CDR3. CDR1 is MNHNS, CDR2 SASEGT, per germline. Trimming stripped 3 bases from V and 7 bases from J, with 7 bases between. The CDR3 protein is CASSDRENSPLHF. DNA of the CDR3: TGTGCCAGCAGTGATCGGGAGAATTCACCCCTCCACTTT.

The J gene is TRBJ1-3, the V gene TRBV30, with D hard to call. Per germline, CDR1 GTSNPN and CDR2 SVGIG (reference sequence). Trimming stripped 2 bases from V and 0 bases from J, with 8 bases between. The CDR3 consists of 14 residues. The CDR3 DNA is TGTGCCTGGAGTTCGGGGAGCTCTGGAAACACCATATATTTT. It translates to CAWSSGSSGNTIYF.

The CDR3 sequence is CASSQAALRGGYQPQHF. DNA of the CDR3: TGCGCCAGCAGCCAAGCCGCCCTCAGGGGTGGTTATCAGCCCCAGCATTTT. The chain couples TRBV4-1 to TRBJ1-5; D is perhaps TRBD1 (6 bases). The CDR3 runs 17 residues. Germline values: CDR1 MGHRA, CDR2 YSYEKL. V lost 1 base and J 5 bases, leaving 18 bases between the germline ends.

The V gene is TRBV6-1, the J gene TRBJ2-7, with D maybe TRBD1 (5 bases). The ends were cut back, 5 bases at V and 3 bases at J, with 11 bases in the middle. This CDR3 contains 13 residues. The germline V gene encodes CDR1 MNHNS and CDR2 SASEGT. CDR3 region: CASSHQGGYEQYF. The CDR3 nucleotides read TGTGCCAGCAGTCACCAGGGCGGCTACGAGCAGTACTTC.

The genes are TRBV7-9 and TRBJ2-7; 9 bases line up with TRBD1. The germline CDR1 and CDR2 sequences are SEHNR and FQNEAQ (reference sequence). After removal of 4 bases from V and 4 bases from J, the junction contained 11 bases not matched to a gene. The CDR3 consists of 16 residues. The CDR3 protein is CASSSRKGQGGYEQYF. For the CDR3, the DNA is TGTGCCAGCAGCTCCAGGAAGGGACAGGGAGGTTACGAGCAGTACTTC.

The rearrangement joins TRBV4-1 to TRBJ1-2, with 7 bases aligning to TRBD1. Germline-derived CDR1 and CDR2 are MGHRA and YSYEKL. J lost 5 bases, V lost 3 bases, and 9 bases had no gene match. The CDR3 runs to 15 residues. CDR3 residues: CASSQGDRETYGYTF. The DNA for the CDR3 is TGCGCCAGCAGCCAGGGTGACAGGGAAACGTATGGCTACACCTTC.

In the case of this clone: Compared with germline, one end of the junction differs, possibly owing to a read error. The CDR3 sequence is CAISASGTGGIGNF. The CDR3 DNA is TGTGCCATCAGTGCGTCCGGGACGGGGGGTATCGGGAACTTC. The genes are TRBV10-3 and TRBJ2-7; 7 bases map to TRBD2. The CDR3 covers 14 residues. CDR1 ENHRY and CDR2 SYGVKD come from the germline V gene.

This clone occurred once. V gene TRBV5-4 combines with J gene TRBJ2-7; 9 bases map to TRBD1. V lost 4 bases to trimming and J lost 7 bases; unmatched junction nucleotides: 6. The V gene's germline CDR1 is SGHNT and CDR2 YYREEE (reference sequence). The CDR3 is 13 residues long. The CDR3 nucleotides are TGTGCCAGCAGCGGCGGACAGGGGCAAGAGCAGTACTTC. Residues: CASSGGQGQEQYF.

The sample holds one count of this clone. The rearrangement uses TRBV29-1 and TRBJ2-1; 14 nucleotides match TRBD2. The CDR3 totals 20 residues. CDR1 and CDR2 from the germline V gene are SQVTM and ANQGSEA. Trimming removed 0 bases from V and 1 base from J; junction bases left unmatched: 11. The CDR3 nucleotides read TGCAGCGTTGAAGATCGGGGGACTAGCGGGAGAGGATTGTCCTACAATGAGCAGTTCTTC. It is translated as CSVEDRGTSGRGLSYNEQFF.

This sequence joins TRBV13 and TRBJ2-7; maybe TRBD2 (7 bases). Germline V gene data show CDR1 as PRHDT and CDR2 as FYEKMQ (reference sequence). This CDR3 is built from 15 residues. The V end was cut by 5 bases, the J end by 6 bases, with 20 bases between. The CDR3 nucleotides read TGTGCCAGCAGCCTTCAACGGGGGGCTTTAAGCGAGCAGTACTTC. This codes for CASSLQRGALSEQYF. Using reference TRBV13 and TRBJ2-7 for the parts outside the CDR3, the full variable domain is AAGVIQSPRHLIKEKRETATLKCYPIPRHDTVYWYQQGPGQDPQFLISFYEKMQSDKGSIPDRFSAQQFSDYHSELNMSSLELGDSALYFCASSLQRGALSEQYFGPGTRLTVT.

This chain connects TRBV9 to TRBJ2-7; 7 bases fit TRBD2. Germline V gene sequence: CDR1 SGDLS, CDR2 YYNGEE. Germline trimming cut 0 bases from V and 1 base from J; bases unmatched to any gene: 4. The CDR3 length is 15 residues. This CDR3 reads CASSVVPSGSYEQYF. The CDR3 DNA reads TGTGCCAGCAGCGTAGTTCCTAGCGGATCCTACGAGCAGTACTTC.

The J gene is TRBJ1-1, the V gene TRBV6-6; tentative D call: TRBD1 (6 bases). CDR3 length: 13 residues. The V end lost 5 bases, the J end lost 4 bases, and 11 bases lay between the germline ends. In germline, CDR1 is MNHNY, CDR2 SVGAGI (reference sequence). The CDR3 is CASSQTGSTEAFF. The CDR3 bases are TGTGCCAGCAGTCAAACAGGGTCCACTGAAGCTTTCTTT.

In this sample, this clone turned up a few times. The V call is TRBV7-8, the J call TRBJ2-2, with TRBD1 identical over 8 bases. The CDR3 sequence is 16 residues long. With V trimmed by 4 bases and J by 4 bases, 8 bases remained unmatched. The germline V gene has CDR1 SGHVS and CDR2 FQNEAQ. CDR3 loop: CASSSQGQGPTGELFF. The CDR3 DNA reads TGTGCCAGCAGCTCACAAGGACAGGGTCCCACCGGGGAGCTGTTTTTT.

The rearrangement joins TRBV5-1 to TRBJ2-7; D might be TRBD1 (6 bases). The CDR3 consists of 15 residues. Germline CDR1 SGHRS, CDR2 YFSETQ. Trimming removed 4 bases at V and 5 bases at J, with 19 bases between. DNA of the CDR3: TGCGCCAGCAGCCCGGAACCGGGACATTGGGACGAGCAGTACTTC. Translating gives CASSPEPGHWDEQYF.

The rearrangement joins TRBV5-1 to TRBJ1-3; TRBD1 might be the D (6 bases). Trimming shortened V by 2 bases and J by 0 bases, and 12 bases separated the two germline ends. The length of the CDR3 is 16 residues. The germline gives CDR1 SGHRS, CDR2 YFSETQ. The CDR3 coding sequence is TGCGCCAGCAGCTTCGGACAGTCAGACTCTGGAAACACCATATATTTT. As protein: CASSFGQSDSGNTIYF. Full variable domain (outside the CDR3, taken from reference TRBV5-1 and TRBJ1-3): KAGVTQTPRYLIKTRGQQVTLSCSPISGHRSVSWYQQTPGQGLQFLFEYFSETQRNKGNFPGRFSGRQFSNSRSEMNVSTLELGDSALYLCASSFGQSDSGNTIYFGEGSWLTVV.

This chain links TRBV6-5 with TRBJ2-1; D is possibly TRBD1 (6 bases). The CDR3 is 14 amino acids. Germline V gene sequence: CDR1 MNHEY, CDR2 SVGAGI. V lost 2 bases and J lost 6, with 11 bases in between. CDR3 in DNA: TGTGCCAGCAGTTACCAGGGGACACCCAATGAGCAGTTCTTC. Its protein is CASSYQGTPNEQFF.

The V gene is TRBV5-4, the J gene TRBJ2-2; 7 nucleotides align to TRBD2. The CDR3 runs 16 residues. The V gene end was trimmed by 4 bases and the J gene end by 5 bases; junction bases not matched to a gene: 11. Germline V gene lookup returns CDR1 SGHNT and CDR2 YYREEE (reference sequence). CDR3 DNA sequence: TGTGCCAGCAGCCCCTCGGGGCGGGAGTATACCGGGGAGCTGTTTTTT. Translating gives CASSPSGREYTGELFF. The variable domain in full, completed from reference TRBV5-4 and TRBJ2-2, reads ETGVTQSPTHLIKTRGQQVTLRCSSQSGHNTVSWYQQALGQGPQFIFQYYREEENGRGNFPPRFSGLQFPNYSSELNVNALELDDSALYLCASSPSGREYTGELFFGEGSRLTVL.

The J gene is TRBJ1-1, the V gene TRBV11-1; D may be TRBD1 (6 bases). Trimming stripped 5 bases from V and 7 bases from J, with 17 bases between. The CDR3 has 14 amino acids. Germline V lookup: CDR1 SGHAT, CDR2 FQDESV (reference sequence). CDR3 nucleotide sequence: TGTGCCAGCAGCCCCGGGACAAAGCTTGATGAAGCTTTCTTT. It translates to CASSPGTKLDEAFF.

This clone was counted once. The chain couples TRBV12-1 to TRBJ2-3; the table's D call, TRBD1, has no DNA check behind it. TRBV12-1 is a pseudogene. The CDR3 spans 16 residues. The chain's CDR3 is CASSFLAKSSTDTQYF. As DNA, the CDR3 is TGTGCCAGCAGCTTTTTGGCCAAATCCAGCACAGATACGCAGTATTTT.